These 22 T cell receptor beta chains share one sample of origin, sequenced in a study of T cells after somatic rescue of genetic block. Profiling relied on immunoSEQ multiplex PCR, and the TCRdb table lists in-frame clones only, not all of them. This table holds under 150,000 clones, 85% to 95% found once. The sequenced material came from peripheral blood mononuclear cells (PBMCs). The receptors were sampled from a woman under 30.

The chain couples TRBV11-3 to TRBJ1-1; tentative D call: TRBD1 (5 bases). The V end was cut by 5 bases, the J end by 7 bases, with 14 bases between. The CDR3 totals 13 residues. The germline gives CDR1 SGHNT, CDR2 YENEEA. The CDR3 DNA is TGTGCCAGCAGCCTATGGACACCCAGTGAAGCTTTCTTT. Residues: CASSLWTPSEAFF.

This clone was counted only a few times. DNA of the CDR3: TGTGCCAGCAGCCAAGAGCGGGGGGGCCAAGAGACCCAGTACTTC. Residues: CASSQERGGQETQYF. The chain uses TRBV4-2 and TRBJ2-5; TRBD2 matches 9 bases. CDR3 length: 15 amino acids. CDR1 and CDR2 (germline): LGHNA, YNFKEQ. V lost 0 bases to trimming and J lost 1 base; unmatched junction nucleotides: 0.

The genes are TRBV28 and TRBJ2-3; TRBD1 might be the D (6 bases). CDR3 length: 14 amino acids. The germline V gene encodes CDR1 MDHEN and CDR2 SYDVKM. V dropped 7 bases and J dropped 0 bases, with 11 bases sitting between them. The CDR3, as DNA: TGTGCCAGCAACGTGGACAGCAGCACAGATACGCAGTATTTT. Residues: CASNVDSSTDTQYF.

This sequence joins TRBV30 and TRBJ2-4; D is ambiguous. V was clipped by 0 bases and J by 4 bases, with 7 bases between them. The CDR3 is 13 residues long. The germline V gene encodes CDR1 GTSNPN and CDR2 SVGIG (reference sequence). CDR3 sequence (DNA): TGTGCCTGGAGTGTAACAGAGAAAAACATTCAGTACTTC. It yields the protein CAWSVTEKNIQYF. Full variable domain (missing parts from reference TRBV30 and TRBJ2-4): SQTIHQWPATLVQPVGSPLSLECTVEGTSNPNLYWYRQAAGRGLQLLFYSVGIGQISSEVPQNLSASRPQDRQFILSSKKLLLSDSGFYLCAWSVTEKNIQYFGAGTRLSVL.

The DNA of the CDR3 is TGTGCCACCCGAGGGGGGCGCAATGAGCAGTTCTTC. It translates to CATRGGRNEQFF. The rearrangement uses TRBV11-2 and TRBJ2-1, with D perhaps given as TRBD1 or TRBD2 (6 bases each). The germline V and J ends were trimmed by 10 bases and 6 bases, with 13 bases remaining between them. Germline-derived CDR1 and CDR2 are SGHAT and FQNNGV. This CDR3 comprises 12 residues.

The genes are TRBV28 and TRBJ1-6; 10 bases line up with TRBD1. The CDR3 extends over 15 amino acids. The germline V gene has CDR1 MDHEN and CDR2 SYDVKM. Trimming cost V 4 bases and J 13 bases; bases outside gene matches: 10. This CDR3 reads CASSSSGQGKTPLHF. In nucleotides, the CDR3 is TGTGCCAGCAGTTCGTCGGGACAGGGGAAGACCCCCCTCCACTTT.

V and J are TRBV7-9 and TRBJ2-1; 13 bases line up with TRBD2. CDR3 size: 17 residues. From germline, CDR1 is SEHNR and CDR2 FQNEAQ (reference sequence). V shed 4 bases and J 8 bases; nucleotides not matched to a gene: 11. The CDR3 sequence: CASSSSPTSGGQYEQFF. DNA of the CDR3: TGTGCCAGCAGCTCCTCGCCGACTAGCGGGGGGCAGTATGAGCAGTTCTTC.

This chain's CDR3 is CASGISGHSNQPQHF. The CDR3 DNA sequence: TGTGCCAGCGGAATTTCAGGGCATAGCAATCAGCCCCAGCATTTT. V gene TRBV6-5 combines with J gene TRBJ1-5, with D tentatively TRBD1 (5 bases). This CDR3 region has 15 residues. CDR1 is MNHEY and CDR2 is SVGAGI in the germline V gene. V was clipped by 8 bases and J by 0 bases, with 14 bases between them.

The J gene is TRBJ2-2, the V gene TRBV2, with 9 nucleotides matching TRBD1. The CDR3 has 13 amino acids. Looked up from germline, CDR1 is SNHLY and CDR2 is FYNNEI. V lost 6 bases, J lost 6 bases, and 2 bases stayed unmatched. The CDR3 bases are TGTGCCAGCAGGGGGGACAGGGCCGGGGAGCTGTTTTTT. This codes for CASRGDRAGELFF.

As DNA, the CDR3 is TGTGCCAGCACCTTGGCGCAGGCCGGGGAGCTGTTTTTT. It is translated as CASTLAQAGELFF. The chain is built from TRBV7-2 and TRBJ2-2, with D hard to call. Germline V gene sequence: CDR1 SGHTA, CDR2 FQGNSA. Trimming removed 7 bases at V and 6 bases at J, with 12 bases between. The CDR3 sequence is 13 residues long.

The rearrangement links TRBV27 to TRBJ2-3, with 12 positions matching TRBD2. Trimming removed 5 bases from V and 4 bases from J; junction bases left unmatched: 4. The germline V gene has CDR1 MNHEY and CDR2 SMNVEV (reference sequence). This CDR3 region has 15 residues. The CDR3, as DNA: TGTGCCAGCAGTCCACTAGCGGGGGGATCAGATACGCAGTATTTT. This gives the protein CASSPLAGGSDTQYF.

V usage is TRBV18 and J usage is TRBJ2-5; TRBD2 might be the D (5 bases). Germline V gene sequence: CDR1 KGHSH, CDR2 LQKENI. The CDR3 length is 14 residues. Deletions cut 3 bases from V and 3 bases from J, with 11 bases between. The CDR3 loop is CASSPRVAEETQYF. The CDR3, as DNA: TGTGCCAGCTCACCGAGGGTAGCCGAAGAGACCCAGTACTTC.

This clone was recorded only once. CDR3 DNA sequence: TGTGCCAGCAGCTTGACAGGCTTAGGAGAAGAGACCCAGTACTTC. Amino acids: CASSLTGLGEETQYF. The V call is TRBV5-4, the J call TRBJ2-5, with D tentatively TRBD1 (5 bases). Trimming pared 1 base from V and 3 bases from J, leaving 13 bases between. The CDR3 extends over 15 amino acids. The germline V gene has CDR1 SGHNT and CDR2 YYREEE (reference sequence).

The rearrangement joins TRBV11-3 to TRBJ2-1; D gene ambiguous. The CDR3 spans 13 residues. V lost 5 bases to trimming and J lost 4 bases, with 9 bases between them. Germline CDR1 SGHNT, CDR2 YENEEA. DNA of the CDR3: TGTGCCAGCAGCCCCCCAGGATACAATGAGCAGTTCTTC. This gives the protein CASSPPGYNEQFF. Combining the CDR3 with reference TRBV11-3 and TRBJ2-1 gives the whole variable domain EAGVVQSPRYKIIEKKQPVAFWCNPISGHNTLYWYLQNLGQGPELLIRYENEEAVDDSQLPKDRFSAERLKGVDSTLKIQPAELGDSAVYLCASSPPGYNEQFFGPGTRLTVL.

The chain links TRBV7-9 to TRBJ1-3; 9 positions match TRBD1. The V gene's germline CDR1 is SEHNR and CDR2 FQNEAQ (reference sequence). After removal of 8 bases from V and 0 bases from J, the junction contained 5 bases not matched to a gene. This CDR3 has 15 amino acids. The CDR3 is CASSTGGDSGNTIYF. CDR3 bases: TGTGCCAGCTCGACAGGGGGTGACTCTGGAAACACCATATATTTT.

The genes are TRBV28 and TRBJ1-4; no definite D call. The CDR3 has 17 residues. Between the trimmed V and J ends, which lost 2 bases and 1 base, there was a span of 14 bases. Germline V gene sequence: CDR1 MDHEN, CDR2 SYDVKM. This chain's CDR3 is CASSLGRRARTNEKLFF. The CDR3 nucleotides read TGTGCCAGCAGTTTAGGGAGGCGGGCACGAACTAATGAAAAACTGTTTTTT.

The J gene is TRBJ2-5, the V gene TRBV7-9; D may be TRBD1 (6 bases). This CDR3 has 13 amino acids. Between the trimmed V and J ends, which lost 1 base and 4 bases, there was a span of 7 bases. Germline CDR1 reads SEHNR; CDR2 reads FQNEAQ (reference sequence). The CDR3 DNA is TGTGCCAGCAGCTTAGAGGGGGTAGAGACCCAGTACTTC. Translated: CASSLEGVETQYF.

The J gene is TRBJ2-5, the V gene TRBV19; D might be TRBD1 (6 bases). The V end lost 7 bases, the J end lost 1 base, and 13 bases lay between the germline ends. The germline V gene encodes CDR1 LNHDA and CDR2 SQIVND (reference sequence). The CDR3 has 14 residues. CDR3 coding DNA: TGTGCCAGTAACTTCGGACAGCTCCAAGAGACCCAGTACTTC. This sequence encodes CASNFGQLQETQYF. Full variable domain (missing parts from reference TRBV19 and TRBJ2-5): DGGITQSPKYLFRKEGQNVTLSCEQNLNHDAMYWYRQDPGQGLRLIYYSQIVNDFQKGDIAEGYSVSREKKESFPLTVTSAQKNPTAFYLCASNFGQLQETQYFGPGTRLLVL.

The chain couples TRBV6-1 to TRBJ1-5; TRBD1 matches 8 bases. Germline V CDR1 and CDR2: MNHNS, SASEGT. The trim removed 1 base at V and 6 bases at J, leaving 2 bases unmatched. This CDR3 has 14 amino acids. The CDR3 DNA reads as TGTGCCAGCAGTGAAGGACAGGGGATTCAGCCCCAGCATTTT. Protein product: CASSEGQGIQPQHF.

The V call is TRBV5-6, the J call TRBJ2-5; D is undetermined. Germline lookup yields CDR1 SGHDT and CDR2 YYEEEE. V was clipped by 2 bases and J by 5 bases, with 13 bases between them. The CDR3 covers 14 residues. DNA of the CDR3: TGTGCCAGCAGCTTACCTAGTCGTTGGGAGACCCAGTACTTC. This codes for CASSLPSRWETQYF.

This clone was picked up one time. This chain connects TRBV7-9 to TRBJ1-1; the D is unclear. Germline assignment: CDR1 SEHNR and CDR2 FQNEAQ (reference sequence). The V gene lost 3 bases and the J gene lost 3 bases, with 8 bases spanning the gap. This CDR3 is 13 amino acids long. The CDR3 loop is CASSFPTDTEAFF. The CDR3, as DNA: TGTGCCAGCAGCTTCCCCACGGACACTGAAGCTTTCTTT.

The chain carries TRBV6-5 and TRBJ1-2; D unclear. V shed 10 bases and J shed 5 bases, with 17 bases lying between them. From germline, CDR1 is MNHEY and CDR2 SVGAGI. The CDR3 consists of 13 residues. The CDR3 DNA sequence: TGTGCCACCTACAAAATCACCGAATATGGCTACACCTTC. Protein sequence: CATYKITEYGYTF.